This TCR beta chain was identified during a study of regulatory T cells in long-lasting Graves disease. This clonotype came up many times. What it recognizes is unknown. In building TCR beta libraries, iRepertoire HTBI primers were used together with Arm-PCR of CDR3 regions. MiXCR, applied by TCRdb to the multiplex PCR reads, yields one record per CDR3 protein. The table lists roughly 440,000 distinct CDR3 sequences, about 15% of them singletons. Unmatched junction bases numbered 8, after V lost 1 base and J lost 1 base. CDR3 size: 17 residues. Germline lookup yields CDR1 SEHNR and CDR2 FQNEAQ (reference sequence). Study outcomes and limitations: A limited number of samples was an acknowledged limitation.

Time point: newly diagnosed GD, antithyroid drugs for less than 3 months. PBMC-extracted RNA yielded the TCR library. These data were likewise used in another study, on T cells in Graves' hyperthyroidism and ophthalmopathy. That paper notes: Used for diagnoses were clinical symptoms, serum thyroxine and TRAb, thyroid ultrasound and orbital computed tomography.

The receptor's source is a woman under 30 with Graves disease. Sequencing was performed on peripheral blood mononuclear cells (PBMCs), taken at new diagnosis, from a patient treated with antithyroid drugs. This chain links TRBV7-9 with TRBJ2-5; 8 nucleotides match TRBD2. This CDR3 is CASSLGAASGRQETQYF. CDR3 coding DNA: TGTGCCAGCAGCTTAGGGGCGGCTAGCGGGCGCCAAGAGACCCAGTACTTC.